The 9 T cell receptor beta chains given below trace back to one sample, sequenced in a study of blood T cell repertoires in COVID-19. Method: immunoSEQ multiplex PCR; TCRdb's copy keeps in-frame clones and lacks some. Of some 150,000 clones listed, about 80% are singletons. The material sequenced was PBMCs or T cells enriched from blood (not recorded which). The source is a woman in her late teens or twenties who had been exposed to COVID-19.

The chain recombines TRBV3-1 (or the pseudogene TRBV3-2) with TRBJ2-1; the D is unclear. Trimming cost V 4 bases and J 0 bases, with 13 bases left between them. Germline loops: CDR1 LGHDT, CDR2 YNNKEL (reference sequence). The length of the CDR3 is 16 residues. The DNA for the CDR3 is TGTGCCAGCAGCCCCCCTTCTAGAGGCTCCTACAATGAGCAGTTCTTC. It yields the protein CASSPPSRGSYNEQFF.

The J gene is TRBJ2-1, the V gene TRBV29-1; a weak D match, TRBD2 (5 bases). This CDR3 comprises 14 residues. Trimming stripped 5 bases from V and 6 bases from J, with 17 bases between. CDR1 is SQVTM and CDR2 is ANQGSEA in the germline V gene. As DNA, the CDR3 is TGCAGCGTTATGCAACCCACTAGTATCAATGAGCAGTTCTTC. Translated, it gives CSVMQPTSINEQFF.

V usage is TRBV25-1 and J usage is TRBJ2-3; TRBD2 is a possible D gene (6 bases). Germline CDR1 reads MGHDK; CDR2 reads SYGVNS. The CDR3 loop spans 16 amino acids. V shed 2 bases and J shed 1 base, with 13 bases lying between them. The CDR3 loop is CASSEPGEVRTDTQYF. CDR3 in DNA: TGTGCCAGCAGTGAACCGGGGGAGGTCCGCACAGATACGCAGTATTTT. The variable domain in full, completed from reference TRBV25-1 and TRBJ2-3, reads EADIYQTPRYLVIGTGKKITLECSQTMGHDKMYWYQQDPGMELHLIHYSYGVNSTEKGDLSSESTVSRIRTEHFPLTLESARPSHTSQYLCASSEPGEVRTDTQYFGPGTRLTVL.

The chain employs TRBV19 and TRBJ2-7; no definite D call. V was shortened by 10 bases and J by 1 base, with 11 bases between the two germline ends. CDR3 length: 12 residues. CDR1 and CDR2 (germline): LNHDA, SQIVND (reference sequence). The CDR3 sequence: CATGSRSYEQYF. CDR3 DNA sequence: TGTGCCACCGGGTCGCGATCCTACGAGCAGTACTTC.

The V and J genes are TRBV7-3 and TRBJ1-3, with 10 nucleotides matching TRBD1. The CDR3 is 15 amino acids. Germline CDR1 and CDR2: SGHTA and FQGTGA. The V segment lost 5 bases and the J segment 3 bases; nucleotides outside the gene matches: 4. CDR3 loop: CASSQTGGGGNTIYF. The CDR3 nucleotides read TGTGCCAGCAGCCAGACAGGGGGCGGTGGAAACACCATATATTTT.

V is TRBV27 and J is TRBJ2-4; the match to TRBD2 covers 7 bases. In germline, CDR1 is MNHEY, CDR2 SMNVEV (reference sequence). V lost 1 base and J lost 3; bases outside the gene matches: 6. The CDR3 covers 16 residues. CDR3 region: CASSLLGGQGKNIQYF. The CDR3 DNA sequence: TGTGCCAGCAGTTTATTGGGAGGGCAGGGCAAAAACATTCAGTACTTC.

The rearrangement joins TRBV3-1 (or the pseudogene TRBV3-2) to TRBJ2-1; 10 bases fit TRBD2. CDR1 is LGHDT and CDR2 is YNNKEL in the germline V gene (reference sequence). The CDR3 is 16 residues long. J gave up 7 bases and V 1 base, and 7 bases lay outside the gene matches. CDR3 coding DNA: TGTGCCAGCAGCCAAGCTGGGGGACTAGCGAGAAATGAGCAGTTCTTC. As protein: CASSQAGGLARNEQFF.

This chain links TRBV15 with TRBJ1-1; TRBD1 is a possible D gene (6 bases). Germline V gene data show CDR1 as LNHNV and CDR2 as YYDKDF (reference sequence). The CDR3 runs 16 residues. V lost 5 bases and J lost 5, with 21 bases in between. CDR3 bases: TGTGCCACCAGCGTTCGTAGGGGGTTAGTGGGAACTGAAGCTTTCTTT. Amino acids: CATSVRRGLVGTEAFF.

In this sample, this clone turned up once. J is TRBJ1-1 and V is TRBV27, with D perhaps matching TRBD1 (5 bases). CDR1 is MNHEY, CDR2 SMNVEV, per germline (reference sequence). The CDR3 is 14 residues long. V gave up 4 bases and J gave up 8 bases, with 17 bases separating them. DNA of the CDR3: TGTGCCAGCAGTTCCTACCAGGGCAGAGAAGAAGCTTTCTTT. Encoded protein: CASSSYQGREEAFF.